This paragraph reports one T cell receptor (beta chain). The antigen is not known. The data originate from a study of shared clonotypes between healthy human individuals. Donation came from healthy HIV-negative adults that had no recent acute infections or vaccinations. Donors, without exception, were Caucasian adults residing in Nashville, Tennessee. The authors split each subset's genomic DNA evenly across several immunoSEQ plates. TCRdb's copy holds only in-frame clones and misses some; the assay was immunoSEQ multiplex PCR. In the table there are some 1,100,000 clones, 70% to 80% of which are singletons. Germline V gene lookup returns CDR1 SEHNR and CDR2 FQNEAQ (reference sequence). V shed 2 bases, J shed 2 bases, and the junction held 4 bases outside the gene matches. CDR3 length equals 16 residues. Study-wide results and caveats: Memory subsets had estimated richness that was generally smaller than that of naive subsets.

Specimen: memory CD4+ T cells from PBMCs. Specified subset: CD45RA-negative fraction. This chain joins TRBV7-9 and TRBJ2-4; 9 bases agree with TRBD1. This TCR came from a man in his late teens or twenties in good health. Some clones in this sample may be carry-over from other donors' samples. DNA of the CDR3: TGTGCCAGCAGCTTAACAGGGACAGGGCCCAAAAACATTCAGTACTTC. As protein: CASSLTGTGPKNIQYF.